These 8 T cell receptor beta chains were sequenced from one sample in a study of blood T cell repertoires in COVID-19. Libraries were prepared by immunoSEQ multiplex PCR; TCRdb keeps only in-frame clonotypes and omits some of them. This table has approximately 160,000 clones, approximately 75% appearing once. Sequencing was carried out using peripheral blood. These receptors all come from a human donor in a cohort sampled during active COVID-19.

The chain combines TRBV18 with TRBJ2-5; 7 bases align to TRBD1. Germline CDR1 is KGHSH and CDR2 is LQKENI. CDR3 length: 16 residues. Trimming at V came to 1 base and at J to 1 base, leaving 6 bases not matched to a gene. The CDR3 reads CASSPRTGAPQETQYF. The DNA for the CDR3 is TGTGCCAGCTCACCACGAACAGGGGCACCCCAAGAGACCCAGTACTTC.

This clone has a count of ten or more. The J gene is TRBJ1-1, the V gene TRBV4-3; D ambiguous. This CDR3 has 14 amino acids. CDR1 is LGHNA, CDR2 YSLEER, per germline. Trimming cost V 1 base and J 0 bases, with 6 bases left between them. The CDR3 DNA sequence: TGCGCCAGCAGCCAAGTCGAGATGAACACTGAAGCTTTCTTT. This gives the protein CASSQVEMNTEAFF.

This chain connects TRBV28 to TRBJ1-1; D not resolved. Trimming removed 7 bases at V and 1 base at J, with 7 bases between. CDR3 size: 12 residues. Per the germline V gene, CDR1 is MDHEN and CDR2 is SYDVKM. CDR3 DNA: TGTGCCAGCAAAGAGGGGAACACTGAAGCTTTCTTT. Amino acid sequence: CASKEGNTEAFF.

The V call is TRBV3-1 (or the pseudogene TRBV3-2), the J call TRBJ2-4; 7 positions match TRBD2. The CDR3 spans 17 residues. Trimming removed 0 bases from V and 0 bases from J; junction bases left unmatched: 5. The germline gives CDR1 LGHDT, CDR2 YNNKEL (reference sequence). The CDR3 loop is CASSQEGGNLAKNIQYF. Here the CDR3 DNA reads TGTGCCAGCAGCCAAGAGGGAGGGAACCTAGCCAAAAACATTCAGTACTTC.

The chain combines TRBV10-1 with TRBJ1-5; D is undetermined. The germline V gene has CDR1 WNHNN and CDR2 SYGVQD (reference sequence). Trimming shortened V by 4 bases and J by 1 base, and 5 bases separated the two germline ends. The length of the CDR3 is 13 residues. CDR3 region: CASSARSNQPQHF. As DNA, the CDR3 is TGCGCCAGCAGTGCCAGAAGCAATCAGCCCCAGCATTTT.

The V call is TRBV7-3, the J call TRBJ2-1, with 13 nucleotides matching TRBD2. The CDR3 extends over 16 amino acids. CDR1 SGHTA and CDR2 FQGTGA come from the germline V gene. With 5 bases clipped from V and 7 bases from J, the junction kept 8 bases outside the gene matches. For the CDR3, the DNA is TGTGCCAGCAGCGCCGGACTAGCGGGAGTAGGTAATGAGCAGTTCTTC. Translated, it gives CASSAGLAGVGNEQFF. Drawing the rest from reference TRBV7-3 and TRBJ2-1, the complete variable domain is GAGVSQTPSNKVTEKGKYVELRCDPISGHTALYWYRQSLGQGPEFLIYFQGTGAADDSGLPNDRFFAVRPEGSVSTLKIQRTERGDSAVYLCASSAGLAGVGNEQFFGPGTRLTVL.

This clone was recorded a few times. The chain employs TRBV7-2 and TRBJ1-1; D not certain. The CDR3 spans 14 residues. Trimming took off 5 bases at V and 1 base at J, with 11 bases between the two ends. Germline CDR1 is SGHTA and CDR2 is FQGNSA. The chain's CDR3 is CASSQIPGNTEAFF. CDR3 bases: TGTGCCAGCAGCCAAATCCCCGGGAACACTGAAGCTTTCTTT.

This clone was detected ten times or more. The chain carries TRBV5-4 and TRBJ2-7; 8 bases line up with TRBD2. The CDR3 is made up of 14 amino acids. With V trimmed by 3 bases and J by 6 bases, 8 bases remained unmatched. Germline CDR1 reads SGHNT; CDR2 reads YYREEE (reference sequence). The CDR3, as DNA: TGTGCCAGCAGCTCCCGGGGACTAGGATCCGAGCAGTACTTC. Its translation: CASSSRGLGSEQYF. Full variable domain (rest looked up from reference TRBV5-4 and TRBJ2-7): ETGVTQSPTHLIKTRGQQVTLRCSSQSGHNTVSWYQQALGQGPQFIFQYYREEENGRGNFPPRFSGLQFPNYSSELNVNALELDDSALYLCASSSRGLGSEQYFGPGTRLTVT.